Reported below is one TCR beta chain. No antigen is known for it. This specimen comes from a study of CD8+ T cells in alopecia areata. Whole-study context: It was oral tofacitinib, at 5 to 10 mg twice daily, that treated patients received. Findings and caveats of the study: Sequences from scalp samples also cover resident alphabeta T cells of normal skin. An increase in clonality over normal scalp was evident in lesional scalp, especially alopecia totalis/universalis.

The CDR3 runs to 13 residues. CDR1 SQVTM and CDR2 ANQGSEA come from the germline V gene. V was clipped by 6 bases and J by 5 bases, with 16 bases between them. Sampling of alopecia areata patients yielded lesional scalp punch biopsies as well as peripheral blood. RNA extraction and reverse transcription yielded cDNA as sequencing template. Profiled with immunoSEQ multiplex PCR; TCRdb holds only in-frame clones, not every one. The sample includes approximately 180,000 clones, about 63% of them seen just once. This sequence was found in a human donor with alopecia areata. The starting material was CD4+ T cells sorted from blood, obtained at week 0. This chain connects TRBV29-1 to TRBJ2-5, with D possibly TRBD1 on 5 matching bases. CDR3 sequence reads: CSVEHNRRETQYF. As DNA, the CDR3 is TGCAGCGTCGAGCACAACAGGCGGGAGACCCAGTACTTC.